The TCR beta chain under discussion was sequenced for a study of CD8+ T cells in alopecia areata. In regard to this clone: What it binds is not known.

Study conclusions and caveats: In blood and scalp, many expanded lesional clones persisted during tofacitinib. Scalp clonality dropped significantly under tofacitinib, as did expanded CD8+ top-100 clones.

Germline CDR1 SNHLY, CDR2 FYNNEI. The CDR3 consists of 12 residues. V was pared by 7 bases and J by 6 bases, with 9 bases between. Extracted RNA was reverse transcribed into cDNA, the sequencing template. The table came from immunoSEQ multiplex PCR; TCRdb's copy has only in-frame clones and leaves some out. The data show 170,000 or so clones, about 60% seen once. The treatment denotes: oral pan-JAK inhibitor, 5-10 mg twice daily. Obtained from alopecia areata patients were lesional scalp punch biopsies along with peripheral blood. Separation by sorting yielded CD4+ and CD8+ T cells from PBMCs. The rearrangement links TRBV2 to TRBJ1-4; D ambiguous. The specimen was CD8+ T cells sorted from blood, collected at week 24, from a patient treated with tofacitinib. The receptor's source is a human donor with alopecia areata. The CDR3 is CASNEGYEKLFF. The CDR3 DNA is TGTGCCAGCAATGAGGGATATGAAAAACTGTTTTTT.